This T cell receptor (beta chain) was captured in a study of blood T cell repertoires in COVID-19. The V gene end was trimmed by 5 bases and the J gene end by 4 bases; junction bases not matched to a gene: 3. Germline assignment: CDR1 SGHNT and CDR2 YYREEE (reference sequence). The CDR3 extends over 13 amino acids. Generated by immunoSEQ multiplex PCR, the TCRdb table keeps only in-frame clones and is missing some. The data show 290,000 or so clones, 90% seen once. Sequencing input: PBMCs or T cells enriched from blood (not recorded which). The sequence derives from a woman under 30 with acute COVID-19. The J gene is TRBJ2-7, the V gene TRBV5-4; TRBD2 aligns across 10 bases. CDR3 nucleotide sequence: TGTGCCAGCAGGTCTAGCGGGGGATACGAGCAGTACTTC. Protein sequence: CASRSSGGYEQYF. Full variable domain (rest looked up from reference TRBV5-4 and TRBJ2-7): ETGVTQSPTHLIKTRGQQVTLRCSSQSGHNTVSWYQQALGQGPQFIFQYYREEENGRGNFPPRFSGLQFPNYSSELNVNALELDDSALYLCASRSSGGYEQYFGPGTRLTVT.